The T cell receptor beta chain under discussion was sequenced for a study of blood T cell repertoires in COVID-19. Study context: There were acute and convalescent COVID-19 samples, and they came from the United States, Italy and Spain.

Generated by immunoSEQ multiplex PCR, the TCRdb table keeps only in-frame clones and is missing some. The data hold some 260,000 clones, with about 80% observed a single time. CDR3 length: 15 residues. The V end lost 3 bases, the J end lost 8 bases, and 19 bases lay between the germline ends. Germline loops: CDR1 KGHSH, CDR2 LQKENI. The sample consisted of peripheral blood. This chain connects TRBV18 to TRBJ1-2; D remains ambiguous. This TCR was sampled from a man older than 75 with acute or convalescent COVID-19. The CDR3 loop is CASSPPGGVGGGYTF. CDR3 nucleotides: TGTGCCAGCTCACCCCCAGGCGGAGTCGGAGGGGGCTACACCTTC.